Following are 2 T cell receptor beta chains from one sample sequenced in a study of cytomegalovirus exposure and HLA in healthy donors. This PCR relied on a set of 60 Vbeta primers and 13 Jbeta primers. Generated by immunoSEQ multiplex PCR, the TCRdb table keeps only in-frame clones and is missing some. Among under 150,000 clones, 75% to 85% were seen once, and the ten largest hold 0.95% to 1.5%. The sample consisted of PBMCs. Every receptor here comes from a girl between 2 and 10 years old in good health and CMV-seronegative.

The sample holds one count of this clone. V is TRBV5-6 and J is TRBJ2-5, with D possibly TRBD1 on 6 matching bases. The J call could be wrong; TRBJ2-7 is a better fit for the DNA end. The CDR3 sequence is 14 residues long. Per germline, CDR1 SGHDT and CDR2 YYEEEE. The CDR3 DNA sequence: TGTGCCAGCAGCTTCCCCAGGGGACCCTACGAGCAGTACTTC. Protein product: CASSFPRGPYEQYF.

V and J are TRBV19 and TRBJ2-7; a weak D match, TRBD1 (6 bases). The germline V gene encodes CDR1 LNHDA and CDR2 SQIVND (reference sequence). The CDR3 extends over 13 amino acids. With 6 bases removed from V and 0 bases from J, the gap between germline ends came to 9 bases. CDR3 sequence (DNA): TGTGCCAGTAGCCGACAGGCCTCCTACGAGCAGTACTTC. Translating it yields CASSRQASYEQYF.